This T cell receptor beta chain is from a study of T-cell reconstitution after alpha-beta-depleted transplantation in children. Unique molecular identifiers tagged the TCRbeta library. TCRdb called the PCR reads again in MiXCR, with one record for every CDR3 protein. The top ten hold 1.1% of the sample, which has hundreds of thousands of distinct CDR3 sequences, 16% seen once. The CDR3 contains 12 residues. Germline V gives CDR1 DFQATT, CDR2 SNEGSKA (reference sequence). Trimming took 2 bases from V and 3 from J, leaving 6 bases between them. Sequenced here: PBMCs from the stem cell graft donor, sampled from the stem cell graft. This sequence was found in a human donor who donated a stem cell graft to a child with acute myeloid leukemia. V usage is TRBV20-1 and J usage is TRBJ2-3; D call uncertain. CDR3: CSARPITDTQYF. The CDR3 region has the DNA TGCAGTGCTAGACCGATAACAGATACGCAGTATTTT.